The 31 T cell receptor beta chains listed next were all sequenced from one sample in a study of cytomegalovirus exposure and HLA in healthy donors. Researchers ran the PCR with 60 Vbeta and 13 Jbeta primers. TCRdb keeps only in-frame clones here, not all; method: immunoSEQ multiplex PCR. Among around 140,000 clones listed, 82% were seen once. What was sequenced was PBMCs. These receptors all stem from a woman aged 50 to 60 in good health and CMV-seropositive.

In this sample, this clone turned up a few times. This chain uses TRBV7-3 with TRBJ1-1; D unresolved. The germline V gene has CDR1 SGHTA and CDR2 FQGTGA. This CDR3 is built from 14 residues. Trimming left V 5 bases short and J 1 base short, with 11 bases between. The CDR3: CASSLSPGNTEAFF. The CDR3 DNA sequence: TGTGCCAGCAGCCTCTCGCCGGGGAACACTGAAGCTTTCTTT.

This chain connects TRBV11-1 to TRBJ2-5; no clear D gene. The assigned J gene may be wrong: the sequence end matches TRBJ2-7 better. The CDR3 sequence is 12 residues long. Looked up from germline, CDR1 is SGHAT and CDR2 is FQDESV (reference sequence). The CDR3 DNA is TGTGCCAGCAGCTTTAACTCCTACGAGCAGTACTTC. Translation: CASSFNSYEQYF.

The chain is built from TRBV6-1 and TRBJ2-7, with a weak D call TRBD2 (5 bases). Germline lookup yields CDR1 MNHNS and CDR2 SASEGT. V gave up 5 bases and J gave up 5 bases, with 7 bases separating them. The length of the CDR3 is 11 residues. The CDR3 loop reads CASSYGDEQYF. The DNA of the CDR3 is TGTGCCAGCAGTTACGGGGACGAGCAGTACTTC.

This chain uses TRBV2 with TRBJ1-2; tentatively, D is TRBD1 (6 bases). The V end lost 4 bases, the J end lost 8 bases, and 17 bases lay between the germline ends. CDR1 is SNHLY and CDR2 is FYNNEI in the germline V gene. The length of the CDR3 is 14 residues. The CDR3 region is CASSGERGQGGYTF. For the CDR3, the DNA is TGTGCCAGCAGTGGGGAGAGGGGTCAGGGGGGCTACACCTTC.

V usage is TRBV9 and J usage is TRBJ2-3, with no clear D. The germline CDR1 and CDR2 sequences are SGDLS and YYNGEE. Trimming took off 2 bases at V and 0 bases at J, with 13 bases between the two ends. This CDR3 region has 16 residues. CDR3 bases: TGTGCCAGCAGCGTTGGTAGTCGAGCTAGCACAGATACGCAGTATTTT. Encoded protein: CASSVGSRASTDTQYF.

This clone was seen more than once but under ten times. V and J are TRBV6-1 and TRBJ1-2, with 7 bases matching TRBD1. J gave up 5 bases and V 4 bases, and 7 bases lay outside the gene matches. CDR3 length: 14 residues. Looked up from germline, CDR1 is MNHNS and CDR2 is SASEGT. The CDR3 region has the DNA TGTGCCAGCAGTGTAACAGACAGGGTGTATGGCTACACCTTC. Translated, it gives CASSVTDRVYGYTF.

Here the CDR3 DNA reads TGTGCCATCAGTGCCAGGGGGAACACTGAAGCTTTCTTT. It translates to CAISARGNTEAFF. The genes are TRBV10-3 and TRBJ1-1, with a possible D match to TRBD1 (6 bases). Between the trimmed V and J ends, which lost 4 bases and 1 base, there was a span of 7 bases. This CDR3 is 13 amino acids long. From germline, CDR1 is ENHRY and CDR2 SYGVKD.

Details on this clone: The junction shows a germline mismatch at one end, possibly a read error. The CDR3 sequence: CASSPRTSGQQFF. The CDR3 coding sequence is TGTGCTAGCAGCCCCCGGACTAGCGGGCAGCAGTTCTTC. The chain uses TRBV7-7 and TRBJ2-1, with TRBD2 matching over 11 bases. This CDR3 comprises 13 residues. Germline CDR1 SSHAT, CDR2 FNYEAQ (reference sequence).

This chain links TRBV9 with TRBJ1-1, with TRBD1 as a possible D gene (5 bases). Between the trimmed V and J ends, which lost 0 bases and 1 base, there was a span of 7 bases. The CDR3 has 14 residues. Per the germline V gene, CDR1 is SGDLS and CDR2 is YYNGEE. The CDR3 loop is CASSVAGQNTEAFF. DNA for the CDR3: TGTGCCAGCAGCGTAGCAGGGCAGAACACTGAAGCTTTCTTT.

In nucleotides, the CDR3 is TGTGCCAGCAGGACTAATACGAACACCGGGGAGCTGTTTTTT. This codes for CASRTNTNTGELFF. This sequence joins TRBV5-8 and TRBJ2-2, with a tentative D call TRBD2 (5 bases). The CDR3 runs 14 residues. Germline V gene sequence: CDR1 SGHTS, CDR2 YDEGEE. V was clipped by 5 bases and J by 0 bases, with 8 bases between them.

This chain connects TRBV7-2 to TRBJ1-2; D is possibly TRBD1 (6 bases). The V end was cut by 3 bases, the J end by 6 bases, with 8 bases between. Germline V gives CDR1 SGHTA, CDR2 FQGNSA. The CDR3 extends over 12 amino acids. The chain's CDR3 is CASSFTGNGYTF. In nucleotides, the CDR3 is TGTGCCAGCAGCTTCACAGGGAATGGCTACACCTTC.

V usage is TRBV7-9 and J usage is TRBJ1-2, with 8 bases fitting TRBD1. Germline V CDR1 and CDR2: SEHNR, FQNEAQ (reference sequence). CDR3 length: 14 residues. J gave up 8 bases and V 7 bases, and 12 bases lay outside the gene matches. The CDR3 is CASIRDRTGGGYTF. CDR3 bases: TGTGCCAGCATACGGGACAGGACCGGGGGAGGCTACACCTTC.

In this sample, this clone turned up a few times. The rearrangement uses TRBV28 and TRBJ2-7; D possibly corresponds to TRBD1 (5 bases). This CDR3 comprises 15 residues. CDR1 and CDR2 (germline): MDHEN, SYDVKM. Trimming left V 4 bases short and J 2 bases short, with 15 bases between. CDR3 protein: CASSSMLGAPYEQYF. The CDR3 region has the DNA TGTGCCAGCAGTTCGATGCTAGGGGCCCCCTACGAGCAGTACTTC.

The V gene is TRBV4-1, the J gene TRBJ1-1; 8 bases line up with TRBD1. V dropped 2 bases and J dropped 4; count of bases not matched to a gene: 12. CDR1 and CDR2 (germline): MGHRA, YSYEKL. This CDR3 comprises 17 residues. CDR3 bases: TGCGCCAGCAGCCAACCTAGACAGGGGCGGCGGGGCACTGAAGCTTTCTTT. This sequence encodes CASSQPRQGRRGTEAFF.

The chain combines TRBV29-1 with TRBJ2-7, with 8 bases that match TRBD1. Germline V lookup: CDR1 SQVTM, CDR2 ANQGSEA. J was trimmed by 2 bases and V by 4 bases; bases with no gene match: 10. CDR3 size: 15 residues. The CDR3: CSVVEVQGATYEQYF. DNA of the CDR3: TGCAGCGTTGTAGAAGTCCAGGGGGCCACCTACGAGCAGTACTTC.

This chain uses TRBV11-2 with TRBJ2-5; D call uncertain. The length of the CDR3 is 15 residues. Germline CDR1 and CDR2: SGHAT and FQNNGV. The V gene lost 5 bases and the J gene lost 2 bases, with 15 bases spanning the gap. CDR3 DNA sequence: TGTGCCAGCAGCCAGACCCCCCTAGGACAAGAGACCCAGTACTTC. It codes for CASSQTPLGQETQYF.

This chain links TRBV19 with TRBJ1-3; possible D gene TRBD1, 6 bases. There are 15 residues in the CDR3. The germline CDR1 and CDR2 sequences are LNHDA and SQIVND (reference sequence). V lost 5 bases, J lost 2 bases, and 13 bases lay in between. As DNA, the CDR3 is TGTGCCAGTAGTCCCACAGGGTATCCTGGAAACACCATATATTTT. This gives the protein CASSPTGYPGNTIYF.

This chain connects TRBV15 to TRBJ1-1, with 7 bases aligning to TRBD1. The CDR3 is 15 amino acids. Germline CDR1 LNHNV, CDR2 YYDKDF (reference sequence). The J segment lost 3 bases and the V segment lost 5 bases, leaving 9 bases of the junction unmatched. The CDR3 DNA reads TGTGCCACCAGCGCAGAAGACAGGGAGGACACTGAAGCTTTCTTT. Its protein product is CATSAEDREDTEAFF.

The V gene is TRBV30, the J gene TRBJ1-3, with D unclear. Trimming cost V 1 base and J 0 bases, with 7 bases left between them. Germline CDR1 and CDR2: GTSNPN and SVGIG (reference sequence). CDR3 length: 14 residues. The CDR3 sequence: CAWSASSSGNTIYF. For the CDR3, the DNA is TGTGCCTGGAGTGCCTCCAGCTCTGGAAACACCATATATTTT.

In its sample, this clone was seen once. J is TRBJ2-3 and V is TRBV7-7; 8 bases fit TRBD1. This CDR3 spans 13 amino acids. Germline CDR1 reads SSHAT; CDR2 reads FNYEAQ (reference sequence). The CDR3 is CASAGGETDTQYF. CDR3 bases: TGTGCTAGCGCAGGGGGCGAGACCGATACGCAGTATTTT.

Comment on this clone: At one end, the junction sequence differs from germline, possibly due to a read error. The V and J genes are TRBV7-9 and TRBJ2-1; 12 bases map to TRBD2. The CDR3 extends over 17 amino acids. Germline CDR1 and CDR2: SEHNR and FQNEAQ (reference sequence). The CDR3 sequence: CSSSPRASGRDYNEQFF. For the CDR3, the DNA is TGTTCCAGCAGCCCCCGGGCTAGCGGGAGGGACTACAATGAGCAGTTCTTC.

In regard to this clone: This specimen includes other DNA sequences encoding the same CDR3. CDR3 bases: TGCGCCAGCAGCTTGGACAGGGGGAACACTGAAGCTTTCTTT. Its translation: CASSLDRGNTEAFF. The V call is TRBV5-1, the J call TRBJ1-1; 7 bases map to TRBD1. This CDR3 has 14 amino acids. Germline assignment: CDR1 SGHRS and CDR2 YFSETQ. With V trimmed by 0 bases and J by 1 base, 0 bases remained unmatched.

DNA for the CDR3: TGTGCCATCAGTGCCCGGACTGGCCAAGAGACCCAGTACTTC. Residues: CAISARTGQETQYF. The V call is TRBV10-3, the J call TRBJ2-5, with TRBD2 as a possible D gene (5 bases). V was shortened by 4 bases and J by 1 base, with 10 bases between the two germline ends. The CDR3 totals 14 residues. Germline CDR1 reads ENHRY; CDR2 reads SYGVKD.

This clone was picked up one time. The chain combines TRBV7-9 with TRBJ2-5, with D perhaps TRBD1 (6 bases). The CDR3 contains 17 residues. From germline, CDR1 is SEHNR and CDR2 FQNEAQ (reference sequence). V lost 0 bases and J lost 0, with 14 bases in between. The CDR3 loop is CASSLAIAQGYQETQYF. The CDR3 bases are TGTGCCAGCAGCTTAGCAATAGCGCAGGGGTACCAAGAGACCCAGTACTTC.

This chain connects TRBV4-3 to TRBJ1-1; D remains ambiguous. The germline V gene has CDR1 LGHNA and CDR2 YSLEER. CDR3 size: 13 residues. Trimming took off 4 bases at V and 8 bases at J, with 14 bases between the two ends. This CDR3 reads CASSPTLGREAFF. The DNA for the CDR3 is TGCGCCAGCAGCCCTACCCTCGGGAGGGAAGCTTTCTTT.

J is TRBJ1-1 and V is TRBV7-4, with D perhaps TRBD1 (5 bases). CDR1 and CDR2 (germline): SGHVT, SQSDAQ. The CDR3 totals 9 residues. The V end lost 5 bases, the J end lost 14 bases, and 9 bases lay between the germline ends. Written as DNA, the CDR3 is TGTGCCAGCAGCCCCCGGGGGTTCTTT. Amino acid sequence: CASSPRGFF.

The rearrangement uses TRBV5-1 and TRBJ2-1; 7 nucleotides agree with TRBD1. V shed 4 bases, J shed 6 bases, and the junction held 4 bases outside the gene matches. Germline V gives CDR1 SGHRS, CDR2 YFSETQ. The CDR3 covers 13 residues. The CDR3 is CASSLDRVNEQFF. The CDR3 DNA reads as TGCGCCAGCAGCCTTGACAGGGTCAATGAGCAGTTCTTC.

The gene calls are TRBV19 and TRBJ2-7; D is undetermined. CDR3 length: 13 residues. Trimming shortened V by 2 bases and J by 2 bases, and 7 bases separated the two germline ends. Germline V gene lookup returns CDR1 LNHDA and CDR2 SQIVND (reference sequence). The CDR3 loop is CASSIRVTYEQYF. For the CDR3, the DNA is TGTGCCAGTAGTATACGGGTAACCTACGAGCAGTACTTC.

The gene calls are TRBV14 and TRBJ2-7; tentative D call: TRBD2 (5 bases). V was clipped by 2 bases and J by 2 bases, with 10 bases between them. Looked up from germline, CDR1 is SGHDN and CDR2 is FVKESK. The CDR3 has 14 amino acids. CDR3 in amino acids: CASSQPGMTYEQYF. In DNA, the CDR3 is TGTGCCAGCAGCCAACCGGGAATGACCTACGAGCAGTACTTC.

About this clone itself: At the DNA level, this CDR3 is encoded by other sequences in the same sample as well. V usage is TRBV21-1 and J usage is TRBJ1-2; TRBD1 reflects the table's D call only, with no check against the DNA. TRBV21-1 is termed a pseudogene. The CDR3 covers 17 residues. CDR3: CASSARTAASLNYGYTF. CDR3 nucleotides: TGTGCCAGCAGCGCCCGGACAGCAGCCTCACTAAACTATGGCTACACCTTC.

This sequence joins TRBV5-1 and TRBJ2-3; 12 bases line up with TRBD2. The CDR3 consists of 16 residues. V was clipped by 2 bases and J by 4 bases; unmatched bases: 5. Germline assignment: CDR1 SGHRS and CDR2 YFSETQ. The CDR3 sequence is CASSFRTSGIADTQYF. DNA of the CDR3: TGCGCCAGCAGCTTTCGGACTAGCGGGATTGCAGATACGCAGTATTTT. Variable domain in full (rest from reference TRBV5-1 and TRBJ2-3): KAGVTQTPRYLIKTRGQQVTLSCSPISGHRSVSWYQQTPGQGLQFLFEYFSETQRNKGNFPGRFSGRQFSNSRSEMNVSTLELGDSALYLCASSFRTSGIADTQYFGPGTRLTVL.